This TCR beta chain was retrieved from a study of monozygotic twins with cystic fibrosis. Findings of the study overall: Co-twins had the most similar V usage for 13 of 16 pairs, J for 8. Median Simpson clonality of roughly 0.01 suggested naive T cells predominated.

Trimming cost V 8 bases and J 10 bases; bases outside gene matches: 14. The CDR3 runs to 14 residues. The germline gives CDR1 SQVTM, CDR2 ANQGSEA. In the case of this clone: Its cognate antigen is unknown.

Repertoires were generated with immunoSEQ multiplex PCR, while TCRdb's copy carries only in-frame clones and drops some. The sample lists roughly 25,000 clones, around 96% occurring once. V gene TRBV29-1 combines with J gene TRBJ2-7; TRBD2 agrees at 13 bases. This clonotype was obtained from a girl aged 2 to 9 with cystic fibrosis. Material: blood. Written as DNA, the CDR3 is TGCAGCTTTCGGAGGGGACTAGCGGGAACGAAACAGTACTTC. It is translated as CSFRRGLAGTKQYF.